This T cell receptor beta chain emerged from a study of blood T cell repertoires in COVID-19. Study as a whole: Whether acute or convalescent, the COVID-19 samples came from the United States, Italy and Spain.

Original methodology: Researchers report that nucleated cell counts were estimated from reference gene primer amplification. Generated by immunoSEQ multiplex PCR, the TCRdb table keeps only in-frame clones and is missing some. V, J and clone size derive from that table, while D and trimming were established from the DNA sequence. The sample includes 250,000 to 300,000 clones, roughly 90% of them seen just once. Losses at the gene ends were 4 bases for V and 4 bases for J; bases not matched to a gene: 2. The CDR3 length is 14 residues. Germline-derived CDR1 and CDR2 are KGHSH and LQKENI. This TCR was recovered from a woman in her 50s who had recovered from COVID-19. This chain links TRBV18 with TRBJ1-5; 9 positions match TRBD1. The material sequenced was peripheral blood. This CDR3 is CASSRDRVNQPQHF. Written as DNA, the CDR3 is TGTGCCAGCTCACGGGACAGGGTGAATCAGCCCCAGCATTTT. The whole variable domain, filled in from reference TRBV18 and TRBJ1-5, reads NAGVMQNPRHLVRRRGQEARLRCSPMKGHSHVYWYRQLPEEGLKFMVYLQKENIIDESGMPKERFSAEFPKEGPSILRIQQVVRGDSAAYFCASSRDRVNQPQHFGDGTRLSIL.